Presented here are 21 T cell receptor beta chains from one specimen sequenced in a study of sequential checkpoint blockade in melanoma (dated by TCRdb to between 2018 and 2021). Library creation used the immunoSEQ multiplex PCR assay. Held by TCRdb, this immuneACCESS table contains in-frame sequences only and omits some clones. Under half of the omission traces to an unresolved V gene where checked; the cause of the rest is unknown. The sample includes 15,000 or so clones, with around half observed a single time. Together, the top ten hold about 16% of the sample. The treatment or condition label for this specimen denotes: randomized to nivolumab then ipilimumab (arm A) or the reverse (arm B). The material sequenced was CD8+ T cells sorted from blood (inferred from file names), taken from a patient given nivolumab and ipilimumab in sequence. These receptors were taken from a human donor with melanoma.

CDR3: CASSLLAGEFREQYF. The CDR3 DNA is TGTGCCAGCAGCCTTCTAGCGGGAGAGTTTCGTGAGCAGTACTTC. This chain links TRBV11-2 with TRBJ2-7; 10 positions match TRBD2. CDR3 length: 15 residues. V dropped 5 bases and J dropped 7; count of bases not matched to a gene: 11. Germline values: CDR1 SGHAT, CDR2 FQNNGV.

The chain carries TRBV9 and TRBJ1-2; 8 bases fit TRBD1. The V gene end was trimmed by 0 bases and the J gene end by 4 bases; junction bases not matched to a gene: 14. The germline V gene encodes CDR1 SGDLS and CDR2 YYNGEE. CDR3 size: 18 residues. The CDR3 sequence: CASSVGGTGGFFGYGYTF. As DNA, the CDR3 is TGTGCCAGCAGCGTAGGGGGGACAGGTGGATTCTTCGGCTATGGCTACACCTTC.

Only a few counts were recorded for this clone. The chain has TRBV2 and TRBJ2-7; a weak D match, TRBD1 (6 bases). The CDR3 covers 12 residues. The germline V gene has CDR1 SNHLY and CDR2 FYNNEI. Trimming took off 6 bases at V and 6 bases at J, with 12 bases between the two ends. The DNA for the CDR3 is TGTGCCAGCAGGCAGGGGCTTCTCGAGCAGTACTTC. Translation: CASRQGLLEQYF.

This clone was seen only a few times. This sequence joins TRBV7-6 and TRBJ1-1; no reliable D call. The CDR3 is 13 residues long. The V gene's germline CDR1 is SGHVS and CDR2 FNYEAQ. Trimming shortened V by 2 bases and J by 6 bases, and 10 bases separated the two germline ends. CDR3 DNA: TGTGCCAGCAGCTTAAATGTAGAAGCTGAAGCTTTCTTT. This encodes CASSLNVEAEAFF.

The CDR3 spells CASTPMTTSGSSYEQYF. In nucleotides, the CDR3 is TGTGCCAGCACCCCGATGACGACTAGCGGGAGCTCCTACGAGCAGTACTTC. This rearrangement joins TRBV2 to TRBJ2-7; 12 nucleotides agree with TRBD2. Germline V gives CDR1 SNHLY, CDR2 FYNNEI. The trim removed 7 bases at V and 0 bases at J, leaving 10 bases unmatched. The CDR3 covers 17 residues. The full variable domain, its missing parts supplied by reference TRBV2 and TRBJ2-7, is EPEVTQTPSHQVTQMGQEVILRCVPISNHLYFYWYRQILGQKVEFLVSFYNNEISEKSEIFDDQFSVERPDGSNFTLKIRSTKLEDSAMYFCASTPMTTSGSSYEQYFGPGTRLTVT.

This rearrangement joins TRBV11-2 to TRBJ1-2, with D possibly matching TRBD1 (6 bases). The length of the CDR3 is 12 residues. Germline CDR1 SGHAT, CDR2 FQNNGV. V shed 3 bases and J shed 8 bases, with 10 bases lying between them. The CDR3 region is CASSFTGSGYTF. CDR3 bases: TGTGCCAGCAGCTTCACAGGGAGCGGCTACACCTTC.

This chain connects TRBV19 to TRBJ2-7, with 7 bases that match TRBD2. The CDR3 is made up of 16 amino acids. V shed 5 bases, J shed 2 bases, and the junction held 12 bases outside the gene matches. Germline values: CDR1 LNHDA, CDR2 SQIVND (reference sequence). CDR3 sequence (DNA): TGTGCCAGTAGTTCCATCATGGCGGGAGAGGCCTACGAGCAGTACTTC. Residues: CASSSIMAGEAYEQYF.

The J gene is TRBJ2-6, the V gene TRBV6-4; maybe TRBD1 (5 bases). Trimming took off 7 bases at V and 1 base at J, with 11 bases between the two ends. The CDR3 runs 15 residues. Germline V gene sequence: CDR1 MRHNA, CDR2 SNTAGT. CDR3 amino acids: CASKDKGSGANVLTF. In DNA, the CDR3 is TGTGCCAGCAAGGACAAGGGATCTGGGGCCAACGTCCTGACTTTC.

This clone has more than one count but fewer than ten. The chain joins TRBV27 to TRBJ2-2; a possible D gene is TRBD1 (6 bases). This CDR3 is 16 amino acids long. Between the trimmed V and J ends, which lost 6 bases and 2 bases, there was a span of 16 bases. The germline V gene has CDR1 MNHEY and CDR2 SMNVEV (reference sequence). DNA of the CDR3: TGTGCCAGCAGGCCCCTAGGACAGACCAACACCGGGGAGCTGTTTTTT. Its protein product is CASRPLGQTNTGELFF.

V and J are TRBV7-9 and TRBJ2-7, with 7 bases aligning to TRBD2. CDR1 and CDR2 (germline): SEHNR, FQNEAQ (reference sequence). Unmatched junction bases numbered 5, after V lost 4 bases and J lost 2 bases. There are 14 residues in the CDR3. CDR3 bases: TGTGCCAGCAGCTCGGACGGGACTACCTACGAGCAGTACTTC. As protein: CASSSDGTTYEQYF.

The chain combines TRBV7-9 with TRBJ2-7; 9 bases are a match to TRBD2. V gave up 4 bases and J gave up 2 bases; unmatched junction bases: 18. The CDR3 is made up of 19 amino acids. Germline V gene sequence: CDR1 SEHNR, CDR2 FQNEAQ (reference sequence). CDR3 nucleotide sequence: TGTGCCAGCAGCTCAACGAGAGACTTAGCGGGGGAACTTACCTACGAGCAGTACTTC. Amino acids: CASSSTRDLAGELTYEQYF.

This clone was seen only a few times. The chain combines TRBV2 with TRBJ2-1; 10 bases fit TRBD2. Per the germline V gene, CDR1 is SNHLY and CDR2 is FYNNEI. V lost 3 bases, J lost 3 bases, and 2 bases stayed unmatched. The CDR3 is 15 amino acids. CDR3 loop: CASSDEREGYNEQFF. CDR3 nucleotides: TGTGCCAGCAGTGATGAGCGGGAGGGCTACAATGAGCAGTTCTTC.

The chain employs TRBV5-1 and TRBJ2-3; no firm D call. The length of the CDR3 is 14 residues. Per germline, CDR1 SGHRS and CDR2 YFSETQ. V shed 5 bases and J shed 0 bases, with 10 bases lying between them. The CDR3: CASSLVLSTDTQYF. In nucleotides, the CDR3 is TGCGCCAGCAGTCTAGTACTAAGCACAGATACGCAGTATTTT.

This clone has only a few counts. The CDR3 nucleotides read TGTGCCAGCAGTTACCAGGCGGGACCTCGCACAGATACGCAGTATTTT. It translates to CASSYQAGPRTDTQYF. This chain links TRBV6-5 with TRBJ2-3; a weak D match, TRBD2 (6 bases). Trimming left V 2 bases short and J 1 base short, with 13 bases between. The germline V gene encodes CDR1 MNHEY and CDR2 SVGAGI. The CDR3 contains 16 residues.

V and J are TRBV30 and TRBJ2-5; 7 nucleotides align to TRBD2. From germline, CDR1 is GTSNPN and CDR2 SVGIG (reference sequence). The V and J ends lost 4 bases and 0 bases, in that order; junction bases with no gene match: 5. The CDR3 sequence is 14 residues long. CDR3 nucleotides: TGTGCCTGGATCGGGCTAGCGGACCAAGAGACCCAGTACTTC. Translated, it gives CAWIGLADQETQYF.

The genes are TRBV5-5 and TRBJ2-1; 7 nucleotides line up with TRBD2. The junction had 10 bases not matched to a gene; V was cut back by 5 bases and J by 8 bases. Germline CDR1 and CDR2: SGHKS and YYEKEE (reference sequence). CDR3 length: 14 residues. CDR3: CASSSRRGIDEQFF. The DNA for the CDR3 is TGTGCCAGCAGTTCGCGGCGGGGGATCGATGAGCAGTTCTTC. The variable domain in full, completed from reference TRBV5-5 and TRBJ2-1, reads DAGVTQSPTHLIKTRGQQVTLRCSPISGHKSVSWYQQVLGQGPQFIFQYYEKEERGRGNFPDRFSARQFPNYSSELNVNALLLGDSALYLCASSSRRGIDEQFFGPGTRLTVL.

CDR3 in amino acids: CASSERDTFTGELFF. The CDR3 nucleotides read TGTGCCAGCAGTGAAAGGGACACCTTCACCGGGGAGCTGTTTTTT. V usage is TRBV25-1 and J usage is TRBJ2-2; D might be TRBD1 (6 bases). Per the germline V gene, CDR1 is MGHDK and CDR2 is SYGVNS. Between the trimmed V and J ends, which lost 2 bases and 4 bases, there was a span of 11 bases. The CDR3 runs to 15 residues.

This chain uses TRBV7-9 with TRBJ1-1; D is possibly TRBD1 (5 bases). The germline V and J ends were trimmed by 4 bases and 6 bases, with 6 bases remaining between them. This CDR3 has 11 residues. Germline CDR1 is SEHNR and CDR2 is FQNEAQ (reference sequence). The CDR3 DNA follows: TGTGCCAGCAGCTGGGGCGCTGAAGCTTTCTTT. It encodes CASSWGAEAFF.

V gene TRBV28 combines with J gene TRBJ2-7; perhaps TRBD2 as D (5 bases). V was pared by 3 bases and J by 1 base, with 10 bases between. Germline V lookup: CDR1 MDHEN, CDR2 SYDVKM. This CDR3 is 14 amino acids long. CDR3 sequence: CASSFLRASYEQYF. For the CDR3, the DNA is TGTGCCAGCAGTTTTTTGCGGGCTTCCTACGAGCAGTACTTC.

This clone has just a few counts. The chain links TRBV6-5 to TRBJ2-1, with TRBD1 matching over 8 bases. Unmatched junction bases numbered 8, after V lost 2 bases and J lost 8 bases. This CDR3 has 15 residues. Germline CDR1 and CDR2: MNHEY and SVGAGI. The CDR3 loop reads CASSYGAGGKDEQFF. DNA of the CDR3: TGTGCCAGCAGTTACGGGGCAGGGGGCAAAGATGAGCAGTTCTTC.

This chain connects TRBV2 to TRBJ2-1, with 14 bases that match TRBD2. The germline V gene encodes CDR1 SNHLY and CDR2 FYNNEI. J lost 7 bases, V lost 6 bases, and 5 bases had no gene match. The CDR3 sequence is 15 residues long. CDR3 in DNA: TGTGCCAGCAGGACCGGGACTAGCGGGAGTAATGAGCAGTTCTTC. Protein sequence: CASRTGTSGSNEQFF.